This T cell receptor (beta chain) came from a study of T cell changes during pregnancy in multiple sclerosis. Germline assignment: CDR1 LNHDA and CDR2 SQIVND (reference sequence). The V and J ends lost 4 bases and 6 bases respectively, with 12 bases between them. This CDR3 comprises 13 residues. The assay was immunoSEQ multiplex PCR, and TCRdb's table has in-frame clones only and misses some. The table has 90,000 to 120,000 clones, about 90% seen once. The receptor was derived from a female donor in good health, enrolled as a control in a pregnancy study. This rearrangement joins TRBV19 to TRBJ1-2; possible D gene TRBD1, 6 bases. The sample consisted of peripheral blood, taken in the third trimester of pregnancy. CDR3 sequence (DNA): TGTGCCAGTAGTAGGCAGGGGCTGGATGGCTACACCTTC. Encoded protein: CASSRQGLDGYTF. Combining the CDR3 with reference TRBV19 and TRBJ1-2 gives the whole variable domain DGGITQSPKYLFRKEGQNVTLSCEQNLNHDAMYWYRQDPGQGLRLIYYSQIVNDFQKGDIAEGYSVSREKKESFPLTVTSAQKNPTAFYLCASSRQGLDGYTFGSGTRLTVV.